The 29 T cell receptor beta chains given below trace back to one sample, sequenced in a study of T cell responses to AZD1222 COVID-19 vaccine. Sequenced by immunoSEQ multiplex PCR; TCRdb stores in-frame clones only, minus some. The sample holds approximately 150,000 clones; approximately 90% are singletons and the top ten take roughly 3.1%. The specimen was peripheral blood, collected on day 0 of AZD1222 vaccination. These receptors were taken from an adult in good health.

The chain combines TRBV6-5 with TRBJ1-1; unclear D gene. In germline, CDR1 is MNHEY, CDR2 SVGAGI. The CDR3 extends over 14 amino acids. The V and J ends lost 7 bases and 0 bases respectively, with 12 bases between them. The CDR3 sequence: CASKEGGVNTEAFF. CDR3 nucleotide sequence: TGTGCCAGCAAGGAGGGTGGAGTGAACACTGAAGCTTTCTTT.

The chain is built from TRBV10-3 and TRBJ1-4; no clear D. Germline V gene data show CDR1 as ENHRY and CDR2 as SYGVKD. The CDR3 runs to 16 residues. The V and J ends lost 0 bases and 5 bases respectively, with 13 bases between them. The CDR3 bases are TGTGCCATCAGTGAGTCCTCGCGGGGAGGGAATGAAAAACTGTTTTTT. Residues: CAISESSRGGNEKLFF.

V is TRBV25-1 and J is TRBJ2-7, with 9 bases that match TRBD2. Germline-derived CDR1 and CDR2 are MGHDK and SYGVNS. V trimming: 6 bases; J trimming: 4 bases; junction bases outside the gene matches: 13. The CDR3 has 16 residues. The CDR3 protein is CASSKNAGTSTYEQYF. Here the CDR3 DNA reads TGTGCCAGCAGCAAAAACGCCGGGACTAGCACGTACGAGCAGTACTTC.

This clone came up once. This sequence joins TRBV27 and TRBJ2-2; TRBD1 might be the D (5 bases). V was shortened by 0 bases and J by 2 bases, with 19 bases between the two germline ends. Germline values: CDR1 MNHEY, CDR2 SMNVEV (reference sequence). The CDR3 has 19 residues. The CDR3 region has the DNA TGTGCCAGCAGTTTATCGATCTTATATAGGCAGGGAAACACCGGGGAGCTGTTTTTT. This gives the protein CASSLSILYRQGNTGELFF.

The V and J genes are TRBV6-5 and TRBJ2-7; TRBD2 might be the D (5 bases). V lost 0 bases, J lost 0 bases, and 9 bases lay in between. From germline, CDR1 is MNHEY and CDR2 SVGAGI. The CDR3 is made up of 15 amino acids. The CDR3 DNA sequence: TGTGCCAGCAGTTACTCGACGGGGAGCTCCTACGAGCAGTACTTC. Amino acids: CASSYSTGSSYEQYF.

The CDR3 loop is CASSKSAPTGGKNYGYTF. CDR3 nucleotide sequence: TGTGCCAGCAGCAAGAGCGCTCCGACAGGGGGAAAGAACTATGGCTACACCTTC. The chain recombines TRBV21-1 with TRBJ1-2; the table's TRBD1 call for D was not verified on the DNA. TRBV21-1 is flagged as a pseudogene. CDR3 length: 18 amino acids.

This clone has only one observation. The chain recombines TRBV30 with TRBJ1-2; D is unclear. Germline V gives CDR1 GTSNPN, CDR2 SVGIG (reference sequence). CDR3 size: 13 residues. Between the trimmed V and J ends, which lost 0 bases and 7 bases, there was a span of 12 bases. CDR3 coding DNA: TGTGCCTGGAGTGTCGCTTTAGGGTCTGGCTACACCTTC. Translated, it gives CAWSVALGSGYTF.

CDR3 bases: TGTGCCAGTCGCTCAGGCGGGGGGGAGAGCTCCTACGAGCAGTACTTC. Amino acid sequence: CASRSGGGESSYEQYF. The chain uses TRBV19 and TRBJ2-7; TRBD2 agrees at 9 bases. J was trimmed by 0 bases and V by 8 bases; bases with no gene match: 11. The CDR3 length is 16 residues. The germline gives CDR1 LNHDA, CDR2 SQIVND (reference sequence).

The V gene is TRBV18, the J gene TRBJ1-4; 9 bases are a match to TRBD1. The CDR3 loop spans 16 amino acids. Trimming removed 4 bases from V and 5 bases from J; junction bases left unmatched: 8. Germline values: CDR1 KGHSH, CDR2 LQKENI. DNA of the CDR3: TGTGCCAGCTCACTCGCCGGGACAGGGTCGAATGAAAAACTGTTTTTT. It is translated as CASSLAGTGSNEKLFF.

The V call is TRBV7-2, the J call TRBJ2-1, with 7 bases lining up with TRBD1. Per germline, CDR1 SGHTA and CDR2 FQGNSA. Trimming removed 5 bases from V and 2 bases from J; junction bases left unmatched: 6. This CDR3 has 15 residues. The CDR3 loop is CASSQGVVAYNEQFF. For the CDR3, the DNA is TGTGCCAGCAGCCAGGGGGTTGTAGCCTACAATGAGCAGTTCTTC.

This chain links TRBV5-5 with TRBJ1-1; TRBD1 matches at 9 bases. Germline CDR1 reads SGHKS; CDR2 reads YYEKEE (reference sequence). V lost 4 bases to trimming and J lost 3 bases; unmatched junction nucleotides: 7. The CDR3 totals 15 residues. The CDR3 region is CASSHPGQGDTEAFF. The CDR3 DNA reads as TGTGCCAGCAGCCATCCGGGACAGGGAGACACTGAAGCTTTCTTT.

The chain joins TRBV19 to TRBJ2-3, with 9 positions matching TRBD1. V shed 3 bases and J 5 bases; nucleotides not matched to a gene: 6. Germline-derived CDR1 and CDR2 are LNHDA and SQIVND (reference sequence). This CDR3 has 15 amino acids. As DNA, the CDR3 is TGTGCCAGTAGTATTGCACAGGGGGCTAGAGATACGCAGTATTTT. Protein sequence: CASSIAQGARDTQYF.

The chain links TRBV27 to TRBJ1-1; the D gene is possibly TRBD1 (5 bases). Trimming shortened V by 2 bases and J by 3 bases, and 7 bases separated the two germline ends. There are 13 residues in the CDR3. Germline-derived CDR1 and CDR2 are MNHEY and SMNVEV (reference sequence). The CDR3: CASSLTGDTEAFF. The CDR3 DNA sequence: TGTGCCAGCAGTTTAACGGGGGACACTGAAGCTTTCTTT.

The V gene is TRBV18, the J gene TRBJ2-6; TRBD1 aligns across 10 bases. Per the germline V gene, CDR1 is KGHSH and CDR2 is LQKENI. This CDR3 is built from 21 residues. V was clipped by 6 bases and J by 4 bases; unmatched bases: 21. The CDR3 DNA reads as TGTGCCAGCTCTCTCACAAGGAGTCCGGGACAGGGGCCGCCGGGGGCCAACGTCCTGACTTTC. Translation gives CASSLTRSPGQGPPGANVLTF.

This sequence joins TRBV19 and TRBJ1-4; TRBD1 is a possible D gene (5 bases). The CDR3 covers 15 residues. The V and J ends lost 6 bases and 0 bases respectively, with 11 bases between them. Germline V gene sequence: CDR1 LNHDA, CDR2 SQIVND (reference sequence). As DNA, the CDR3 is TGTGCCAGTAGCAGGGAGTATGCAACTAATGAAAAACTGTTTTTT. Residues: CASSREYATNEKLFF.

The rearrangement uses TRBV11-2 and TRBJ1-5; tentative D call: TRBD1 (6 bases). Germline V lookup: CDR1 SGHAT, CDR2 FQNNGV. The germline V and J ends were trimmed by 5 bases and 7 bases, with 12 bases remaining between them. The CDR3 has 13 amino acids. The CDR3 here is CASSPGTFQPQHF. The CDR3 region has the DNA TGTGCCAGCAGCCCCGGGACATTCCAGCCCCAGCATTTT.

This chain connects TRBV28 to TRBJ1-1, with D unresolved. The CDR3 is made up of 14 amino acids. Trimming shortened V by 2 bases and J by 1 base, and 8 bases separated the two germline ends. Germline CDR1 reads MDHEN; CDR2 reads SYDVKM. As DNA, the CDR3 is TGTGCCAGCAGTTTACCGATGCGGAACACTGAAGCTTTCTTT. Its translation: CASSLPMRNTEAFF.

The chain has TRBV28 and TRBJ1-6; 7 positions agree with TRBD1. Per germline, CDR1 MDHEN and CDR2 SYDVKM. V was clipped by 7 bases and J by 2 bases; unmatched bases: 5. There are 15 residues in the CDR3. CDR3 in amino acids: CASTGGVAYNSPLHF. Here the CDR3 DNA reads TGTGCCAGCACAGGGGGGGTGGCCTATAATTCACCCCTCCACTTT.

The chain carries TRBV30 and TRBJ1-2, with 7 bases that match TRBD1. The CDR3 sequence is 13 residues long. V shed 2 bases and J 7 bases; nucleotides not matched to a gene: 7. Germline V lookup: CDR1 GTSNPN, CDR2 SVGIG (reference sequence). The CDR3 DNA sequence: TGTGCCTGGAGTTTCAGGGGGGGAAGTGGCTACACCTTC. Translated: CAWSFRGGSGYTF.

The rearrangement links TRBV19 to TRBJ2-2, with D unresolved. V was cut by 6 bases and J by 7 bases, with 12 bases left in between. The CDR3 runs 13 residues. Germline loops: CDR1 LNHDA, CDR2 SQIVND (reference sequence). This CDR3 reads CASSLERIGELFF. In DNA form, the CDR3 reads TGTGCCAGTAGCTTAGAACGTATCGGGGAGCTGTTTTTT.

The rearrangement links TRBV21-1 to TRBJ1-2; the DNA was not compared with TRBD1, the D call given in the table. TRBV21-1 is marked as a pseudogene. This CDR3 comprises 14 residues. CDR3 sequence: CASRDRGRRDGYTF. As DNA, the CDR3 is TGTGCCAGCAGGGACAGGGGGCGCAGAGATGGCTACACCTTC.

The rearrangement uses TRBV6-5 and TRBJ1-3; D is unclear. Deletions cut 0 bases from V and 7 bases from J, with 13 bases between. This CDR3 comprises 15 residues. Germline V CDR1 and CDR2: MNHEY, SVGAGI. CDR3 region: CASSYSSRFDNTIYF. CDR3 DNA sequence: TGTGCCAGCAGTTACTCGTCACGGTTCGATAACACCATATATTTT.

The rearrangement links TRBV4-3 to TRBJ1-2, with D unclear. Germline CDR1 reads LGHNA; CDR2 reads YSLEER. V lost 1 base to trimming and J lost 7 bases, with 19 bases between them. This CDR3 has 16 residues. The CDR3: CASSQVPRASPGGYTF. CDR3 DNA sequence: TGCGCCAGCAGCCAAGTTCCACGGGCCTCCCCAGGTGGCTACACCTTC.

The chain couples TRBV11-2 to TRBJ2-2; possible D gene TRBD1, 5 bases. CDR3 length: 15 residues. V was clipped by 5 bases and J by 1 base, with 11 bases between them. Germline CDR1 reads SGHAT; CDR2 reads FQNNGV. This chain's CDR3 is CASSPRGENTGELFF. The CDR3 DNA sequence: TGTGCCAGCAGCCCAAGGGGCGAGAACACCGGGGAGCTGTTTTTT.

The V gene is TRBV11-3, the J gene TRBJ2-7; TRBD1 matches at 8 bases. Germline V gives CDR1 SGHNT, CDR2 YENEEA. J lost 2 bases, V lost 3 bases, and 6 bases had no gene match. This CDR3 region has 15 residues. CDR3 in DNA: TGTGCCAGCAGCTTGGCCGGGACAGGAGCCTACGAGCAGTACTTC. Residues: CASSLAGTGAYEQYF. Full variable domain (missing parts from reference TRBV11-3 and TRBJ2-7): EAGVVQSPRYKIIEKKQPVAFWCNPISGHNTLYWYLQNLGQGPELLIRYENEEAVDDSQLPKDRFSAERLKGVDSTLKIQPAELGDSAVYLCASSLAGTGAYEQYFGPGTRLTVT.

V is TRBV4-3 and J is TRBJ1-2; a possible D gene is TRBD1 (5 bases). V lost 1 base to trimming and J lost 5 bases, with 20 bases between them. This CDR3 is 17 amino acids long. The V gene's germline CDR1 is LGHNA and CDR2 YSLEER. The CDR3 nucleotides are TGCGCCAGCAGCCAAGGGGAAGGGGAGAGTTTCTGGTATGGCTACACCTTC. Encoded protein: CASSQGEGESFWYGYTF.

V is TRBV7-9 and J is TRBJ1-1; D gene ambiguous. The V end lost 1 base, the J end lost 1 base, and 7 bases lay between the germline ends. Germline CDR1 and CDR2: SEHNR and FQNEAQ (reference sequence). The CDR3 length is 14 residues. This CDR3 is CASSLVAGNTEAFF. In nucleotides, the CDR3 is TGTGCCAGCAGCTTAGTGGCAGGGAACACTGAAGCTTTCTTT.

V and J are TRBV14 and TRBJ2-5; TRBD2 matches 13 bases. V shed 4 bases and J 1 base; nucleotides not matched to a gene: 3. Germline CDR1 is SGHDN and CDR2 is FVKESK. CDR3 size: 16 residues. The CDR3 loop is CASSRRLAGGQETQYF. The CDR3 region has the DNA TGTGCCAGCAGCCGTCGACTAGCGGGGGGCCAAGAGACCCAGTACTTC.

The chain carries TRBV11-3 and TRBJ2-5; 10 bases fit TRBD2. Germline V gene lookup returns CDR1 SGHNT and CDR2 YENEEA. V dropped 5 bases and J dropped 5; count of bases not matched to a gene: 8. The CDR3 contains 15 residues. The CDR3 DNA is TGTGCCAGCAGCGATCGGCAGCGGGGGGGTGAGACCCAGTACTTC. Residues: CASSDRQRGGETQYF.